This TCR beta chain was captured in a study of blood T cell repertoires in COVID-19. Study overall: Sites across the United States, Italy and Spain contributed samples from acute and convalescent COVID-19. Sources were T cells, B-cell-depleted T cells, or PBMCs; the material itself was cDNA or gDNA.

Original analysis: Reference gene primer amplification yielded estimated nucleated cell counts. Here immunoSEQ multiplex PCR was the method, and the copy in TCRdb shows in-frame clones only, minus some. V and J calls and clone size are given by that table; D and trimming were obtained from the DNA. The sample gives some 55,000 clones, 60% to 80% of which show up once; roughly 45% is in the top ten. This clone came up once. CDR3 length: 13 amino acids. Looked up from germline, CDR1 is MNHNS and CDR2 is SASEGT. Trimming removed 5 bases at V and 6 bases at J, with 10 bases between. The chain has TRBV6-1 and TRBJ2-2; D not resolved. Sequencing was done on a sample of peripheral blood. The TCR comes from a man between 65 and 85 years old with active or convalescent COVID-19. The DNA for the CDR3 is TGTGCCAGCAGTTCGGGTCTTTCCGGGGAGCTGTTTTTT. As protein: CASSSGLSGELFF.